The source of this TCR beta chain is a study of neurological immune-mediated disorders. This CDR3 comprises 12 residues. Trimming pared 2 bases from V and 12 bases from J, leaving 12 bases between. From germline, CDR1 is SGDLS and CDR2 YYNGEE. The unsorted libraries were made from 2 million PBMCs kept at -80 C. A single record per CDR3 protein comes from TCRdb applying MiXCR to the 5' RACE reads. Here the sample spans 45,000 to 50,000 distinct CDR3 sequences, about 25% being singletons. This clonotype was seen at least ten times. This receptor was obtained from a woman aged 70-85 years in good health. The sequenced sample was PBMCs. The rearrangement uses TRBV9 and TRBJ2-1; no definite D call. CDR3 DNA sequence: TGTGCCAGCAGCGTGATGGACCGAGCGCAGTTCTTC. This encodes CASSVMDRAQFF.